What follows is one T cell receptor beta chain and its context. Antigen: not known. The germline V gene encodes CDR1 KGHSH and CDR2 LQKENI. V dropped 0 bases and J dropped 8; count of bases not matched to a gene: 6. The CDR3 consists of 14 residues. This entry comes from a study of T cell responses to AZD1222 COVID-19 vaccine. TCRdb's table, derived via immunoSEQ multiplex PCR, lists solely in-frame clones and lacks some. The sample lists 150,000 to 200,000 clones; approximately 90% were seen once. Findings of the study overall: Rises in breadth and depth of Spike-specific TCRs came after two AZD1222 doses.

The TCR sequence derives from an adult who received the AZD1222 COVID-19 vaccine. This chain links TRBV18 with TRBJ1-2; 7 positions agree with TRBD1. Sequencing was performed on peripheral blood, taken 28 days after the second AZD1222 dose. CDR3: CASSPPDRVRGYTF. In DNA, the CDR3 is TGTGCCAGCTCACCACCCGACAGGGTGCGCGGCTACACCTTC. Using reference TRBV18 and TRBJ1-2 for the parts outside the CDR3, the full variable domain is NAGVMQNPRHLVRRRGQEARLRCSPMKGHSHVYWYRQLPEEGLKFMVYLQKENIIDESGMPKERFSAEFPKEGPSILRIQQVVRGDSAAYFCASSPPDRVRGYTFGSGTRLTVV.